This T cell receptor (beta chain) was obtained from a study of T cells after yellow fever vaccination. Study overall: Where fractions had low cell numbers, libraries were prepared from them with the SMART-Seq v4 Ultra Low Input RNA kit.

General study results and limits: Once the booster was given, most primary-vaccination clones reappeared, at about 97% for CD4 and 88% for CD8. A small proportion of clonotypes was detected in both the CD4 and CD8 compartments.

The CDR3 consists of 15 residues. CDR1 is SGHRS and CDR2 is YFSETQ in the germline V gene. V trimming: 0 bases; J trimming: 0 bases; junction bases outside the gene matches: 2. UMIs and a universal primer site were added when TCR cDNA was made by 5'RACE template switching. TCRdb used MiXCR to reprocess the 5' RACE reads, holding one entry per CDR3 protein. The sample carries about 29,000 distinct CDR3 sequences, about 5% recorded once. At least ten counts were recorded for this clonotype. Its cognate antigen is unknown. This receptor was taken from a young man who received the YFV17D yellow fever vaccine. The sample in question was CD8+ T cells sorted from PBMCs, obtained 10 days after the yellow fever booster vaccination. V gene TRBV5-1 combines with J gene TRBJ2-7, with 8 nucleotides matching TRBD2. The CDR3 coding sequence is TGCGCCAGCAGCTTGGAACTAGCGGTCTCCTACGAGCAGTACTTC. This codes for CASSLELAVSYEQYF.